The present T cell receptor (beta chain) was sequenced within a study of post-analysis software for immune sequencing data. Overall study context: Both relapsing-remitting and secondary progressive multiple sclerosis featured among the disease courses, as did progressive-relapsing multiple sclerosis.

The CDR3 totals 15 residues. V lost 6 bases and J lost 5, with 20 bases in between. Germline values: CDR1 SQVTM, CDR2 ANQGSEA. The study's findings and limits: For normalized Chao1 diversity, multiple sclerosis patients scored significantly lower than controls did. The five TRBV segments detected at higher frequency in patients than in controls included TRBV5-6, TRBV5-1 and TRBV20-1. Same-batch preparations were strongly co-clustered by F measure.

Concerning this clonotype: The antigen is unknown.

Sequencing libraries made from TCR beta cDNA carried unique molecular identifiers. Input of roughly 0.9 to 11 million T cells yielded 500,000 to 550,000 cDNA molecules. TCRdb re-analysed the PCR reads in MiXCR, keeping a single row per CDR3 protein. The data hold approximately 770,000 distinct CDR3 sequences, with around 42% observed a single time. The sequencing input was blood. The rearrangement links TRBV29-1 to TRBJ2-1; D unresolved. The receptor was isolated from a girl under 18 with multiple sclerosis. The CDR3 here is CSVDGVAKSHNEQFF. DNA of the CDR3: TGCAGCGTGGATGGGGTGGCAAAGAGTCACAATGAGCAGTTCTTC.